Following are 15 T cell receptor beta chains from one sample sequenced in a study of cytomegalovirus exposure and HLA in healthy donors. With 60 Vbeta and 13 Jbeta primers, the PCR was carried out. Only in-frame clones appear in the TCRdb table, and some are missing; sequencing was by immunoSEQ multiplex PCR. The sample holds more than 150,000 clones; roughly 80% are singletons and the top ten take 3.5% to 4%. What was sequenced was PBMCs. These receptors all stem from a man between 45 and 60 years old in good health and CMV-seronegative.

This chain links TRBV27 with TRBJ1-1, with 7 nucleotides matching TRBD1. Germline CDR1 reads MNHEY; CDR2 reads SMNVEV (reference sequence). V gave up 10 bases and J gave up 4 bases; unmatched junction bases: 12. The CDR3 has 14 amino acids. This CDR3 is CATFRQGWATEAFF. As DNA, the CDR3 is TGTGCCACCTTTAGACAGGGTTGGGCCACTGAAGCTTTCTTT.

The chain links TRBV7-2 to TRBJ1-1; D unresolved. The CDR3 loop spans 13 amino acids. V was pared by 5 bases and J by 3 bases, with 10 bases between. Germline V lookup: CDR1 SGHTA, CDR2 FQGNSA. In DNA, the CDR3 is TGTGCCAGCAGCGAAAATGTAGACACTGAAGCTTTCTTT. This gives the protein CASSENVDTEAFF.

The chain couples TRBV29-1 to TRBJ2-2; possibly TRBD1 for D (6 bases). CDR1 is SQVTM and CDR2 is ANQGSEA in the germline V gene. The CDR3 is 15 amino acids. Deletions cut 6 bases from V and 0 bases from J, with 14 bases between. In nucleotides, the CDR3 is TGCAGCGTCTCAGGGGAAACCACGAACACCGGGGAGCTGTTTTTT. It yields the protein CSVSGETTNTGELFF.

This clone was seen only a few times. The rearrangement uses TRBV7-8 and TRBJ1-1; TRBD1 aligns across 7 bases. V dropped 5 bases and J dropped 1; count of bases not matched to a gene: 4. Germline lookup yields CDR1 SGHVS and CDR2 FQNEAQ. This CDR3 has 14 amino acids. The CDR3 loop reads CASSIRQGNTEAFF. CDR3 bases: TGTGCCAGCAGCATCCGACAGGGGAACACTGAAGCTTTCTTT.

V and J are TRBV18 and TRBJ1-2, with TRBD1 matching 9 bases. The ends lost 5 bases at V and 7 bases at J; junction bases unmatched: 5. This CDR3 spans 13 amino acids. Germline CDR1 is KGHSH and CDR2 is LQKENI. The CDR3 nucleotides read TGTGCCAGCTCATCCGGGACAGGGTTTGGCTACACCTTC. Residues: CASSSGTGFGYTF.

The rearrangement uses TRBV12-5 and TRBJ2-2, with 9 bases that match TRBD1. The ends lost 4 bases at V and 8 bases at J; junction bases unmatched: 5. Germline-derived CDR1 and CDR2 are LGHNT and FRNRAP. The CDR3 totals 14 residues. CDR3 protein: CASGSDRGVGELFF. The CDR3 bases are TGTGCTAGTGGTTCCGACAGGGGGGTAGGGGAGCTGTTTTTT.

The V gene is TRBV9, the J gene TRBJ2-3; 7 bases align to TRBD1. The CDR3 runs 15 residues. The ends lost 0 bases at V and 3 bases at J; junction bases unmatched: 4. CDR1 SGDLS and CDR2 YYNGEE come from the germline V gene. Here the CDR3 DNA reads TGTGCCAGCAGCGTAGCACAGGGGCTGACAGATACGCAGTATTTT. The encoded protein is CASSVAQGLTDTQYF.

V and J are TRBV9 and TRBJ2-1, with TRBD2 matching 13 bases. V dropped 3 bases and J dropped 6; count of bases not matched to a gene: 6. CDR1 and CDR2 from the germline V gene are SGDLS and YYNGEE. The CDR3 is 16 amino acids. This CDR3 is CASSAQGLAGFNEQFF. The CDR3 DNA reads TGTGCCAGCAGCGCCCAGGGACTAGCGGGGTTCAATGAGCAGTTCTTC.

The chain employs TRBV19 and TRBJ2-7, with 7 bases identical to TRBD1. The CDR3 consists of 14 residues. J gave up 2 bases and V 7 bases, and 8 bases lay outside the gene matches. Germline V gene data show CDR1 as LNHDA and CDR2 as SQIVND (reference sequence). The CDR3 nucleotides are TGTGCCAGTACCGGGACAGACCTACCCTACGAGCAGTACTTC. Its protein product is CASTGTDLPYEQYF.

V gene TRBV6-5 combines with J gene TRBJ2-5; 8 bases agree with TRBD2. Germline trimming cut 4 bases from V and 2 bases from J; bases unmatched to any gene: 6. The CDR3 extends over 15 amino acids. Germline CDR1 and CDR2: MNHEY and SVGAGI. Here the CDR3 reads CASSLGRGVQETQYF. DNA of the CDR3: TGTGCCAGCAGTTTGGGGCGGGGGGTTCAAGAGACCCAGTACTTC.

This clone was detected only once. This rearrangement joins TRBV10-3 to TRBJ2-5; TRBD1 might be the D (5 bases). Per the germline V gene, CDR1 is ENHRY and CDR2 is SYGVKD. The ends were cut back, 4 bases at V and 4 bases at J, with 10 bases in the middle. The CDR3 has 13 amino acids. The CDR3, as DNA: TGTGCCATCAGTGCACTCCAGGGAGAGACCCAGTACTTC. It codes for CAISALQGETQYF.

V usage is TRBV7-9 and J usage is TRBJ2-2; 8 bases line up with TRBD2. The CDR3 is 15 residues long. Germline assignment: CDR1 SEHNR and CDR2 FQNEAQ (reference sequence). J gave up 1 base and V 5 bases, and 3 bases lay outside the gene matches. The CDR3 DNA sequence: TGTGCCAGCAGCCTTACTAGCGGGAACACCGGGGAGCTGTTTTTT. Translation gives CASSLTSGNTGELFF.

The CDR3: CATSRGRTADSPLHF. In DNA, the CDR3 is TGTGCCACCAGCAGGGGTCGGACAGCCGATTCACCCCTCCACTTT. The gene calls are TRBV15 and TRBJ1-6; D might be TRBD1 (6 bases). V lost 3 bases and J lost 8, with 14 bases in between. The CDR3 is made up of 15 amino acids. Germline V gene data show CDR1 as LNHNV and CDR2 as YYDKDF (reference sequence).

The gene calls are TRBV30 and TRBJ1-1; D possibly corresponds to TRBD1 (5 bases). Germline CDR1 GTSNPN, CDR2 SVGIG (reference sequence). The CDR3 covers 14 residues. V was shortened by 1 base and J by 7 bases, with 16 bases between the two germline ends. CDR3 loop: CAWSGRQSGSEAFF. CDR3 in DNA: TGTGCCTGGAGTGGACGACAGTCGGGTAGTGAAGCTTTCTTT.

The CDR3 region is CASSLSRGQETQYF. In nucleotides, the CDR3 is TGTGCCAGCAGTTTATCAAGAGGTCAAGAGACCCAGTACTTC. The genes are TRBV28 and TRBJ2-5; D uncertain. The CDR3 loop spans 14 amino acids. Germline-derived CDR1 and CDR2 are MDHEN and SYDVKM. V was clipped by 1 base and J by 2 bases, with 8 bases between them. The full variable domain, completed using reference TRBV28 and TRBJ2-5, is DVKVTQSSRYLVKRTGEKVFLECVQDMDHENMFWYRQDPGLGLRLIYFSYDVKMKEKGDIPEGYSVSREKKERFSLILESASTNQTSMYLCASSLSRGQETQYFGPGTRLLVL.